This T cell receptor beta chain originates from a study of blood T cell repertoires in COVID-19 (TCRdb year 2020). In terms of the full investigation: Samples covering the acute and convalescent phases of COVID-19 were provided by collaborators in the United States, Italy and Spain. The material from the prospective study consisted of cDNA or gDNA derived from T cells, B-cell-depleted T cells, or PBMCs. The dataset comprised deeply sampled blood TCRbeta repertoires from subjects exposed to, actively infected with, or recovered from COVID-19. The repertoires were made available in a free public database intended to serve as a resource for research on the immune response to SARS-CoV-2. The samples were drawn from two sources: the first 160 participants of the ongoing ImmuneRACE study, and about 1,300 subjects contributed by 6 global collaborators. A de-identified subject ID, COVID-19 status, age in years and sex were almost always included in the sample metadata. Where available, HLA class I and class II types were taken from metadata supplied by the sample provider and were not determined by assay-based typing. What the authors observed across the whole study: Clinical and demographic metadata were provided uncurated, with the amount varying by source and participant.

Concerning this clone itself: Its antigen remains undetermined. No much larger clone is present one base from it, and per-base qualities are unavailable.

Counted from cysteine to phenylalanine, this CDR3 has 16 amino acids. The only DNA kept is the CDR3, 48 bases in frame from the first base. CDR1 and CDR2 were assigned from the germline V gene as MNHEY and SVGEGT. For this chain, trimming is 6 bases at the V end and 0 bases at the J end, and the number of junction bases without a gene match is 8. Enrolling through a virtual design, the prospective study's participants ranged in age from about 18 to 89 years and lived across roughly 23 United States geographic areas. To assign participants to cohorts, the prospective study relied on clinical history that participants themselves reported in a screening survey and a study questionnaire. In the prospective study, whole blood, serum and a nasopharyngeal or oropharyngeal swab were collected from each participant by mobile phlebotomists. Participants in the prospective study had the option to provide additional blood draws and questionnaires over an approximately two-month period. Blood samples from the prospective study were shipped frozen or at room temperature prior to DNA extraction.

TCRbeta CDR3 regions were amplified from genomic DNA by means of the immunoSEQ Assay, a bias-controlled multiplex PCR. From the authors' description of their analysis: The number of nucleated cells in each sample was estimated by amplification of reference gene primers within the assay. To quantify the absolute abundance of each unique TCRbeta CDR3 rearrangement, sequence reads were collapsed and filtered. For each sample, productive Simpson clonality was calculated by taking the square root of Simpson's diversity index across productive rearrangements. The table was pulled from immuneACCESS by TCRdb, which kept in-frame rearrangements only. Such tables lose some clones; where checked, under half of the loss comes from unresolved V genes, and the rest has no known cause. V and J calls and clone size are given by that table; D and trimming were obtained from the DNA. Recorded for this sample are about 230,000 clones; about 91% of them occurred a single time. The top ten clones comprise roughly 2.5% of the sample.

This chain is built from TRBV6-2 or TRBV6-3 and TRBJ1-5; 7 of the junction bases match TRBD1. The origin of this receptor is a woman in her 40s with acute COVID-19. The source material was PBMCs or T cells enriched from blood (not recorded which). The CDR3 in this case is CASSPRTGYSNQPQHF. The bases are TGTGCCAGCAGCCCGAGGACAGGATATAGCAATCAGCCCCAGCATTTT.